These 15 T cell receptor beta chains share one sample of origin, sequenced in a study of blood T cell repertoires in COVID-19. The protocol was immunoSEQ multiplex PCR, while the TCRdb copy is restricted to in-frame clones and leaves out a portion. Of about 250,000 clones in the sample, around 79% are singletons; the top ten hold 3% to 3.5%. Input material: peripheral blood. Source of these receptors: a woman aged 80 or over with acute or convalescent COVID-19.

J is TRBJ1-1 and V is TRBV6-5; maybe TRBD1 (5 bases). CDR3 length equals 13 residues. V shed 6 bases and J shed 0 bases, with 8 bases lying between them. CDR1 MNHEY and CDR2 SVGAGI come from the germline V gene. In DNA, the CDR3 is TGTGCCAGCAGGAAGGGGATGAACACTGAAGCTTTCTTT. Its protein product is CASRKGMNTEAFF.

The gene calls are TRBV10-2 and TRBJ2-3, with D possibly being TRBD1 (5 bases). The CDR3 runs 13 residues. Looked up from germline, CDR1 is WSHSY and CDR2 is SAAADI. Trimming removed 3 bases from V and 3 bases from J, with 7 bases in between. This CDR3 is CASSDRATDTQYF. The DNA for the CDR3 is TGCGCCAGCAGTGACAGGGCAACAGATACGCAGTATTTT.

The chain employs TRBV4-2 and TRBJ2-7; a possible D gene is TRBD1 (6 bases). V lost 1 base to trimming and J lost 6 bases, with 13 bases between them. CDR3 length: 14 residues. Germline V lookup: CDR1 LGHNA, CDR2 YNFKEQ. The CDR3 loop is CASSQAGQRSEQYF. The DNA of the CDR3 is TGTGCCAGCAGCCAAGCGGGACAACGTTCCGAGCAGTACTTC.

This chain links TRBV19 with TRBJ1-1; 10 nucleotides match TRBD1. The CDR3 totals 16 residues. Looked up from germline, CDR1 is LNHDA and CDR2 is SQIVND (reference sequence). The trim removed 7 bases at V and 3 bases at J, leaving 11 bases unmatched. The CDR3 DNA is TGTGCCAGTAAAGACAGGGGGCGAGGGAAGGACACTGAAGCTTTCTTT. Translated, it gives CASKDRGRGKDTEAFF. Full variable domain (remainder filled in from reference TRBV19 and TRBJ1-1): DGGITQSPKYLFRKEGQNVTLSCEQNLNHDAMYWYRQDPGQGLRLIYYSQIVNDFQKGDIAEGYSVSREKKESFPLTVTSAQKNPTAFYLCASKDRGRGKDTEAFFGQGTRLTVV.

This chain connects TRBV6-5 to TRBJ2-1; D remains unclear. This CDR3 is 15 amino acids long. Germline V gene data show CDR1 as MNHEY and CDR2 as SVGAGI. Trimming left V 1 base short and J 0 bases short, with 7 bases between. The CDR3 DNA sequence: TGTGCCAGCAGTTACTATTGGAGCTCCTACAATGAGCAGTTCTTC. Protein: CASSYYWSSYNEQFF.

This CDR3 is CASSELEGGNSPLHF. CDR3 DNA sequence: TGTGCCAGCAGTGAATTGGAGGGTGGGAATTCACCCCTCCACTTT. The V gene is TRBV2, the J gene TRBJ1-6; D remains ambiguous. The V gene lost 2 bases and the J gene lost 7 bases, with 12 bases spanning the gap. Germline V gene data show CDR1 as SNHLY and CDR2 as FYNNEI. The CDR3 is made up of 15 amino acids.

The V call is TRBV5-4, the J call TRBJ2-7; D is possibly TRBD1 (6 bases). This CDR3 has 14 residues. With 2 bases removed from V and 0 bases from J, the gap between germline ends came to 9 bases. The germline V gene encodes CDR1 SGHNT and CDR2 YYREEE (reference sequence). Written as DNA, the CDR3 is TGTGCCAGCAGCTTAAAACAGGGCTCCTACGAGCAGTACTTC. It codes for CASSLKQGSYEQYF.

CDR3 nucleotides: TGTGCCAGCAGTCGCAATTTACAGGGGGCGGTTGAGCAGTTCTTC. The encoded protein is CASSRNLQGAVEQFF. This chain connects TRBV6-5 to TRBJ2-1, with 9 bases fitting TRBD1. The CDR3 runs 15 residues. V gave up 5 bases and J gave up 9 bases; unmatched junction bases: 11. The germline CDR1 and CDR2 sequences are MNHEY and SVGAGI.

The chain is built from TRBV3-1 (or the pseudogene TRBV3-2) and TRBJ1-1; TRBD1 matches at 11 bases. Germline V gene lookup returns CDR1 LGHDT and CDR2 YNNKEL (reference sequence). CDR3 size: 16 residues. J gave up 2 bases and V 4 bases, and 6 bases lay outside the gene matches. The CDR3 DNA sequence: TGTGCCAGCAGCCCAAGGGACAGGGGGTACAACACTGAAGCTTTCTTT. Its protein is CASSPRDRGYNTEAFF.

This rearrangement joins TRBV12-3 or TRBV12-4 to TRBJ1-1; tentatively, D is TRBD1 (6 bases). Trimming took off 6 bases at V and 5 bases at J, with 13 bases between the two ends. The CDR3 contains 13 residues. The CDR3 sequence is CASSKGGRTEAFF. As DNA, the CDR3 is TGTGCCAGCAGCAAGGGGGGGAGGACTGAAGCTTTCTTT.

The rearrangement joins TRBV10-3 to TRBJ2-5; tentative D call: TRBD2 (6 bases). Germline-derived CDR1 and CDR2 are ENHRY and SYGVKD. The CDR3 runs to 14 residues. Trimming took off 6 bases at V and 2 bases at J, with 13 bases between the two ends. The CDR3 DNA reads as TGTGCCATCAGCGACGGGACTCGACAAGAGACCCAGTACTTC. This encodes CAISDGTRQETQYF.

V is TRBV5-1 and J is TRBJ1-5; TRBD1 matches 7 bases. The V segment lost 4 bases and the J segment 6 bases; nucleotides outside the gene matches: 7. There are 14 residues in the CDR3. Germline CDR1 and CDR2: SGHRS and YFSETQ. CDR3 sequence (DNA): TGCGCCAGCAGCCTTCAGGGGGATGGTCAGCCCCAGCATTTT. It encodes CASSLQGDGQPQHF. The full variable domain, completed using reference TRBV5-1 and TRBJ1-5, is KAGVTQTPRYLIKTRGQQVTLSCSPISGHRSVSWYQQTPGQGLQFLFEYFSETQRNKGNFPGRFSGRQFSNSRSEMNVSTLELGDSALYLCASSLQGDGQPQHFGDGTRLSIL.

The chain combines TRBV9 with TRBJ2-5; 11 nucleotides align to TRBD2. The CDR3 spans 17 residues. After removal of 0 bases from V and 5 bases from J, the junction contained 9 bases not matched to a gene. Looked up from germline, CDR1 is SGDLS and CDR2 is YYNGEE. The CDR3 DNA is TGTGCCAGCAGCGTAGGGCTAGCGGGGGGCGCCACGGAGACCCAGTACTTC. Its protein is CASSVGLAGGATETQYF. The full variable domain, rest sourced from reference TRBV9 and TRBJ2-5, is DSGVTQTPKHLITATGQRVTLRCSPRSGDLSVYWYQQSLDQGLQFLIQYYNGEERAKGNILERFSAQQFPDLHSELNLSSLELGDSALYFCASSVGLAGGATETQYFGPGTRLLVL.

The chain employs TRBV5-6 and TRBJ1-5; tentative D call: TRBD1 (6 bases). Trimming pared 2 bases from V and 4 bases from J, leaving 19 bases between. CDR3 length equals 17 residues. Germline V gene data show CDR1 as SGHDT and CDR2 as YYEEEE. This chain's CDR3 is CASSLALDRAFNQPQHF. Written as DNA, the CDR3 is TGTGCCAGCAGCTTAGCTTTGGACAGAGCTTTTAATCAGCCCCAGCATTTT.

The chain links TRBV6-1 to TRBJ1-5; D perhaps matches TRBD1 (5 bases). The V gene's germline CDR1 is MNHNS and CDR2 SASEGT. The length of the CDR3 is 14 residues. V lost 3 bases, J lost 6 bases, and 12 bases lay in between. The CDR3 DNA reads as TGTGCCAGCAGTGACCGGGGGACGGGTCAGCCCCAGCATTTT. Translation: CASSDRGTGQPQHF.